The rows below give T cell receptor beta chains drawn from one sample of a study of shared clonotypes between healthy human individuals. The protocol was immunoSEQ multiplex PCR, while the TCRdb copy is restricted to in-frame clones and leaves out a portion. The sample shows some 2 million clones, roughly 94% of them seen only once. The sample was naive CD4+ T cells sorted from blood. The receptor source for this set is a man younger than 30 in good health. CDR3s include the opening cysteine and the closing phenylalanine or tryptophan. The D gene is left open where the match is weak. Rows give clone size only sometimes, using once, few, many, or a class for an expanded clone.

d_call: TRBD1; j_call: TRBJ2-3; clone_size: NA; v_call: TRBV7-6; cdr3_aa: CASSFGQGSTDTQYF; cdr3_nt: TGTGCCAGCAGCTTCGGACAGGGAAGCACAGATACGCAGTATTTT
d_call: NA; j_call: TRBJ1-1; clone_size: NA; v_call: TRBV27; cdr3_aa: CASSLIQGMNTEAFF; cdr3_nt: TGTGCCAGCAGTTTAATCCAGGGGATGAACACTGAAGCTTTCTTT
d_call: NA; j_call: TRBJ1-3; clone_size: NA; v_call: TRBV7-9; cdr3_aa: CASSVTGQLSGNTIYF; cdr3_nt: TGTGCCAGCAGCGTTACAGGGCAACTCTCTGGAAACACCATATATTTT
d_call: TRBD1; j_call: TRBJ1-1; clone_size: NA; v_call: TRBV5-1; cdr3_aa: CASSLRDRGTEAFF; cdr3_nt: TGCGCCAGCAGCTTGCGAGACAGGGGCACTGAAGCTTTCTTT
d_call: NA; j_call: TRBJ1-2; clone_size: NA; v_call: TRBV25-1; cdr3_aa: CASSDGGRTENYGYTF; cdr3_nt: TGTGCCAGCAGTGACGGGGGAAGAACAGAGAACTATGGCTACACCTTC
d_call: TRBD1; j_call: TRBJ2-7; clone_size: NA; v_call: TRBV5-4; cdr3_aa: CASSLSGTGGREQYF; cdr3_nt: TGTGCCAGCAGCTTGTCCGGGACAGGGGGTAGGGAGCAGTACTTC
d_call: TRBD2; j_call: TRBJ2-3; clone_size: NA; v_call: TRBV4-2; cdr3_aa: CASSQRSGGVTDTQYF; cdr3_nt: TGTGCCAGCAGCCAACGAAGCGGGGGCGTGACAGATACGCAGTATTTT
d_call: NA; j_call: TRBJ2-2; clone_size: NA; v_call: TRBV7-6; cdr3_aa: CASSLMAGGELFF; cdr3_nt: TGTGCCAGCAGCTTGATGGCTGGCGGGGAGCTGTTTTTT
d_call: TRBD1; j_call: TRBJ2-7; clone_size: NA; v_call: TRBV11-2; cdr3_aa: CASSWDRGGGEQYF; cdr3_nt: TGTGCCAGCAGCTGGGACAGGGGTGGCGGCGAGCAGTACTTC
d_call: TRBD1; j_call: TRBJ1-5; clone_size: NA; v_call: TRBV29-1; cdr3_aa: CSVGRGTGYDQPQHF; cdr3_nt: TGCAGCGTTGGGAGGGGGACAGGGTATGACCAGCCCCAGCATTTT
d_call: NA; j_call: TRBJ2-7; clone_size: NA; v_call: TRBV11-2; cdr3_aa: CASSPLAASSYEQYF; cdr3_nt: TGTGCCAGCAGCCCCCTAGCAGCCAGCTCCTACGAGCAGTACTTC
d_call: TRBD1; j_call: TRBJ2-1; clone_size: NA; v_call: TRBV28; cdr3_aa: CASSIGGTGGSYNEQFF; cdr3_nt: TGTGCCAGCAGCATAGGGGGCACAGGGGGGTCCTACAATGAGCAGTTCTTC
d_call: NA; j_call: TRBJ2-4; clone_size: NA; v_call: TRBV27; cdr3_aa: CASSPSGAKNIQYF; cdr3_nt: TGTGCCAGCAGTCCTTCGGGGGCCAAAAACATTCAGTACTTC
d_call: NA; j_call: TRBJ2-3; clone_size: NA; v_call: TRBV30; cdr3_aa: CAWSVRRTDTQYF; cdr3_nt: TGTGCCTGGAGTGTACGACGCACAGATACGCAGTATTTT
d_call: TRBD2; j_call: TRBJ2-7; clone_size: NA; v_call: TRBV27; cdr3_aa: CASALPVAAGDSYEQYF; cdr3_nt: TGTGCCAGCGCCCTCCCTGTGGCAGCGGGGGACTCCTACGAGCAGTACTTC
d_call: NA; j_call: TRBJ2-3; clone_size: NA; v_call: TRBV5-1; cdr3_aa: CASSLEVGDTQYF; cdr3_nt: TGCGCCAGCAGCTTGGAGGTGGGGGATACGCAGTATTTT
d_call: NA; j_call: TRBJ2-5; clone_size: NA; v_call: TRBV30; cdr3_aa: CAWSVEGSPMGGQYF; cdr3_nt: TGTGCCTGGAGTGTTGAGGGTTCCCCAATGGGCGGCCAGTACTTC
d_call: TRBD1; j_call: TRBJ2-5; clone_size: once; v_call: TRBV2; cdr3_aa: CASLGDRVETQYF; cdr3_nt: TGTGCCAGCCTGGGGGACAGGGTCGAGACCCAGTACTTC
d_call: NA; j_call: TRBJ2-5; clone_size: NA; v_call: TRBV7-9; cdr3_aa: CASSYNVGKGDQYF; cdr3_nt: TGTGCCAGCAGCTACAACGTCGGAAAAGGGGACCAGTACTTC
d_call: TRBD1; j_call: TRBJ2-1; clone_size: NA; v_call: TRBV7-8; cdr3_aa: CASSLVLSGTGVFF; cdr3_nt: TGTGCCAGCAGCTTAGTTCTTAGTGGGACAGGGGTGTTCTTC
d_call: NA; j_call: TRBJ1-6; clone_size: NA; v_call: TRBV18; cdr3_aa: CASSPVAYSPLHF; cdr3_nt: TGTGCCAGCTCACCCGTAGCATATTCACCCCTCCACTTT
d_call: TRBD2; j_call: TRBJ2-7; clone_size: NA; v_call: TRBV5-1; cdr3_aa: CASTSSGGSYEQYF; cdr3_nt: TGCGCCAGCACCTCTAGCGGGGGCTCCTACGAGCAGTACTTC
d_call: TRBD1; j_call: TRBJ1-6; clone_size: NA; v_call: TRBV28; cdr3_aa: CASSPGTGSSYNSPLHF; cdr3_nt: TGTGCCAGCAGTCCGGGGACAGGGAGCTCCTATAATTCACCCCTCCACTTT
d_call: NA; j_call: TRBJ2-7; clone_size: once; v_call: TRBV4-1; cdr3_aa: CASSQAVLELCEQYF; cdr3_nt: TGCGCCAGCAGCCAAGCTGTTCTGGAGCTTTGCGAGCAGTACTTC
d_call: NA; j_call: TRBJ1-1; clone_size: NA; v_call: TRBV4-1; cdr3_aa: CASSQEGHSNTEAFF; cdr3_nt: TGCGCCAGCAGCCAAGAGGGACATTCGAACACTGAAGCTTTCTTT
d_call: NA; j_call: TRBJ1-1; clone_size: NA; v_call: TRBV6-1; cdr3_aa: CASIRAGTEAFF; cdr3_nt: TGTGCCAGCATAAGGGCGGGCACTGAAGCTTTCTTT
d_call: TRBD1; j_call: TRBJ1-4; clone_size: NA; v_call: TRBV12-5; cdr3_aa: CASGSEGQGTTNEKLFF; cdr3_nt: TGTGCTAGTGGTTCGGAAGGACAGGGGACCACTAATGAAAAACTGTTTTTT
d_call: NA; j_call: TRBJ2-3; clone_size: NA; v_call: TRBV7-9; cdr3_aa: CATTPRGDTQYF; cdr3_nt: TGTGCCACCACCCCTAGGGGGGATACGCAGTATTTT
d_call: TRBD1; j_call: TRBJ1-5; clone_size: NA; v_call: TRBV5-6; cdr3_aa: CASSLRQGAIQPQHF; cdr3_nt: TGTGCCAGCAGCTTGCGCCAGGGGGCAATCCAGCCCCAGCATTTT
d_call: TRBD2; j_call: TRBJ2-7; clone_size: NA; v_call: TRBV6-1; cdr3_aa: CASSATSGPYEQYF; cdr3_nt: TGTGCCAGCAGTGCAACTAGCGGACCTTACGAGCAGTACTTC
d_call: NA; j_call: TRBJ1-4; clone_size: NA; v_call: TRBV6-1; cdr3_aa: CASSKDFGKLFF; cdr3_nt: TGTGCCAGCTCAAAGGATTTTGGAAAACTGTTTTTT
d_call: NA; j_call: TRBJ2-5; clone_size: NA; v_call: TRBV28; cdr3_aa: CATQGGNQETQYF; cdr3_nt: TGTGCCACCCAGGGGGGAAACCAAGAGACCCAGTACTTC
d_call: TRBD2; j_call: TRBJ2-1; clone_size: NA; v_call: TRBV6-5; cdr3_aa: CAPPASGIYEQFF; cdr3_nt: TGTGCCCCCCCCGCTAGCGGGATCTATGAGCAGTTCTTC
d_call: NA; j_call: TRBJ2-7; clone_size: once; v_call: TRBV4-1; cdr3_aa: CASSQDLQGAYEQYF; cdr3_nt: TGCGCCAGCAGCCAAGATCTACAGGGCGCCTACGAGCAGTACTTC
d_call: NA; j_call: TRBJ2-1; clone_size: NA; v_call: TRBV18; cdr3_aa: CASSPWTNSYNEQFF; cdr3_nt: TGTGCCAGCTCACCCTGGACGAACTCCTACAATGAGCAGTTCTTC
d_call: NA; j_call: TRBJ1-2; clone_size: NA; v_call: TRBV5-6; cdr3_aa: CASSNLRGYRYGYTF; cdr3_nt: TGTGCCAGCAGCAACCTCCGGGGTTACCGCTATGGCTACACCTTC
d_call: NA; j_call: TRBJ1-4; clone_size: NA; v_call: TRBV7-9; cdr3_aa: CASSLGDTSHEKLFF; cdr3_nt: TGTGCCAGCAGCTTAGGGGACACTTCGCATGAAAAACTGTTTTTT
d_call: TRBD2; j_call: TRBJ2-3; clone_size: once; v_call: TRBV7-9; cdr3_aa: CASSLEAGGTDTQYF; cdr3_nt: TGTGCCAGCAGCTTAGAAGCGGGGGGCACAGATACGCAGTATTTT
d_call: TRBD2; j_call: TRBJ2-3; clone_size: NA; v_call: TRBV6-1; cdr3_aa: CASSNSGSSTDTQYF; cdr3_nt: TGTGCCAGCAGTAATAGCGGGAGTAGCACAGATACGCAGTATTTT
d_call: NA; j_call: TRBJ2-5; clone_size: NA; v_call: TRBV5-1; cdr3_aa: CASSLAGPGIRETQYF; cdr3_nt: TGCGCCAGCAGCTTGGCGGGACCCGGGATTCGGGAGACCCAGTACTTC
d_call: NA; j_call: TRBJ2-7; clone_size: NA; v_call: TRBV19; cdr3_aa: CASSPTGPPYEQYF; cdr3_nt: TGTGCCAGTAGTCCTACCGGGCCTCCCTACGAGCAGTACTTC
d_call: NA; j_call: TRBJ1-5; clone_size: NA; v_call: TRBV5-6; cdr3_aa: CASSLEGNSNQPQHF; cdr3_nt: TGTGCCAGCAGCTTGGAAGGGAATAGCAATCAGCCCCAGCATTTT
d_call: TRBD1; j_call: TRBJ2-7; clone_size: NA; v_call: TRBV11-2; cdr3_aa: CASSFFGTGREQYF; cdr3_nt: TGTGCCAGCAGCTTTTTCGGGACAGGGCGCGAGCAGTACTTC
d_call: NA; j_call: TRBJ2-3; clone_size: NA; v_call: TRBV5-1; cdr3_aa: CASSSERTSTDTQYF; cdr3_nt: TGCGCCAGCAGCTCTGAGCGGACCAGCACAGATACGCAGTATTTT
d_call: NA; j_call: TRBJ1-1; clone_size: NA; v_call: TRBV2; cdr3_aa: CASGPRGATEAFF; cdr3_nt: TGTGCCAGCGGACCACGGGGGGCCACTGAAGCTTTCTTT
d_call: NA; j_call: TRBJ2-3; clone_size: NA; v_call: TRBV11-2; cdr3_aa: CASSLGGNTQYF; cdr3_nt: TGTGCCAGCAGCTTAGGGGGGAATACGCAGTATTTT
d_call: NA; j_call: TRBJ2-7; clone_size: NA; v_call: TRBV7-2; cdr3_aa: CASSSSSYEQYF; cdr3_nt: TGTGCCAGCAGCTCGTCGTCCTACGAGCAGTACTTC
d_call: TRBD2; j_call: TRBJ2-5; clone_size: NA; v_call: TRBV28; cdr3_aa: CASRVTSGGQKETQYF; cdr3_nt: TGTGCCAGCAGAGTAACTAGCGGGGGACAAAAAGAGACCCAGTACTTC
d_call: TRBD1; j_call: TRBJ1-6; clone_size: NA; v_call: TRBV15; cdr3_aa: CATRGTGVYSPLHF; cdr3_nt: TGTGCCACCAGGGGGACAGGGGTTTATTCACCCCTCCACTTT